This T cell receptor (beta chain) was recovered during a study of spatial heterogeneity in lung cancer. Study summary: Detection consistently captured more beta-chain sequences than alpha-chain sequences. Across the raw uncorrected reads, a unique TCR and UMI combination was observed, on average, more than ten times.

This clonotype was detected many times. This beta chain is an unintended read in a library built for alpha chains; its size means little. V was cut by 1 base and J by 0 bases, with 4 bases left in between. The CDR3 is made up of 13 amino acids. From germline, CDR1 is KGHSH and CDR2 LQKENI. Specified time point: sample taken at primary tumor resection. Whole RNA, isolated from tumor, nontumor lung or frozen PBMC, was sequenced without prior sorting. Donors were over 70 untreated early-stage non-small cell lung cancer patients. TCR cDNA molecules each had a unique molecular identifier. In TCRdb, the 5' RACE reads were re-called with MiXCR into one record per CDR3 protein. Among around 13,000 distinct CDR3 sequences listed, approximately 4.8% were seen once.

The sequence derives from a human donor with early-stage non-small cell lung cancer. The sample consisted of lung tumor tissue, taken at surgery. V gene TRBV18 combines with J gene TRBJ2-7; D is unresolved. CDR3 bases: TGTGCCAGCTCACCACTCCCCTCCTACGAGCAGTACGTC. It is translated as CASSPLPSYEQYV.